This is a list of T cell receptor beta chains from one sample in a study of identical twins. TCRdb itself ran the 5' RACE reads through MiXCR, one entry per CDR3 protein. The table records fewer than 550,000 distinct CDR3 sequences, approximately 15% of them present only once. The data also belong to a second study, concerning yellow fever vaccine responses in identical twins.

The sample consisted of CD4+ T cells sorted from blood. Source of these receptors: a woman younger than 35 in good health. Both conserved end residues are part of each CDR3. A D gene is named only where the DNA matches it firmly. Size is omitted from some rows. Given values are once, few, many or a class for expanded clones.

j_gene,d_gene,abundance,v_gene,CDR3aa,CDR3nt
TRBJ2-5,-,-,TRBV28,CASSPIPGGGKTQYF,TGTGCCAGCAGTCCCATCCCGGGGGGCGGGAAGACCCAGTACTTC
TRBJ2-3,TRBD2,few,TRBV11-2,CASSLDGLAGIFTDTQYF,TGTGCCAGCAGCTTAGACGGTCTAGCGGGGATCTTCACAGATACGCAGTATTTT
TRBJ2-7,-,-,TRBV2,CASTQGIYEQYF,TGTGCCAGCACCCAGGGGATTTACGAGCAGTACTTC
TRBJ2-4,TRBD2,few,TRBV20-1,CSAREPPGLASNLAKNIQYF,TGCAGTGCTAGAGAGCCCCCGGGACTAGCGTCCAACCTAGCCAAAAACATTCAGTACTTC
TRBJ1-1,TRBD1,few,TRBV10-2,CASRAPGGLSTEAFF,TGCGCCAGCAGAGCCCCAGGGGGCCTATCGACTGAAGCTTTCTTT
TRBJ2-1,TRBD1,-,TRBV20-1,CSANGQASYNEQFF,TGCAGTGCTAACGGACAGGCATCCTACAATGAGCAGTTCTTC
TRBJ2-7,TRBD1,many,TRBV27,CASGPGQTYEQYF,TGTGCCAGCGGCCCGGGACAGACCTACGAGCAGTACTTC
TRBJ2-7,-,few,TRBV21-1,CASSRPTGDEQYF,TGTGCCAGCAGCAGGCCCACAGGGGACGAGCAGTACTTC
TRBJ2-7,-,many,TRBV24-1,CATSDPRTAAYEQYF,TGTGCCACCAGTGATCCACGGACAGCAGCCTACGAGCAGTACTTC
TRBJ1-1,-,few,TRBV6-5,CASSYDAVNTEAFF,TGTGCCAGCAGTTACGACGCGGTGAACACTGAAGCTTTCTTT
TRBJ2-1,-,few,TRBV7-8,CASSSPGRSANEQFF,TGTGCCAGCAGCTCCCCGGGCAGAAGCGCGAATGAGCAGTTCTTC
TRBJ2-3,TRBD2,once,TRBV28,CASSLFSGSPDTQYF,TGTGCCAGCAGTTTATTTAGCGGGAGTCCAGATACGCAGTATTTT
TRBJ2-1,TRBD1,-,TRBV9,CASSARQGQGGNEQFF,TGTGCCAGCAGCGCCCGTCAGGGACAGGGGGGAAATGAGCAGTTCTTC
TRBJ2-1,TRBD1,few,TRBV11-1,CASSGDRGRDDEQFF,TGTGCCAGCAGCGGCGACAGGGGGCGCGATGATGAGCAGTTCTTC
TRBJ2-1,TRBD2,-,TRBV6-2/TRBV6-3,CASSYFLAGVHEQFF,TGTGCCAGCAGTTACTTCCTAGCGGGAGTACATGAGCAGTTCTTC
TRBJ1-2,TRBD1,-,TRBV6-5,CASSYSGQGPNYGYTF,TGTGCCAGCAGTTACTCGGGACAGGGCCCTAACTATGGCTACACCTTC
TRBJ2-7,TRBD2,-,TRBV6-2/TRBV6-3,CASSPGLAGAVWYEQYF,TGTGCCAGCAGTCCGGGACTAGCGGGAGCTGTTTGGTACGAGCAGTACTTC
TRBJ2-3,-,few,TRBV9,CASSEGRVLTDTQYF,TGTGCCAGCAGTGAAGGGCGGGTACTCACAGATACGCAGTATTTT
TRBJ1-4,-,many,TRBV4-2,CASGELGANEKLFF,TGTGCCAGCGGGGAGTTGGGGGCTAATGAAAAACTGTTTTTT
TRBJ2-7,-,-,TRBV24-1,CATSDTSSSYEQYF,TGTGCCACCAGTGACACAAGCAGCTCCTACGAGCAGTACTTC
TRBJ2-1,TRBD2,-,TRBV9,CASSALAGGPRNEQFF,TGTGCCAGCAGCGCACTAGCGGGGGGTCCTCGGAATGAGCAGTTCTTC
TRBJ2-7,-,few,TRBV18,CASSPREADEQYF,TGTGCCAGCTCACCACGGGAAGCGGACGAGCAGTACTTC
TRBJ2-7,-,-,TRBV30,CAWVAPGHPAYEQYF,TGTGCCTGGGTCGCCCCGGGACACCCTGCCTACGAGCAGTACTTC
TRBJ2-2,-,-,TRBV7-2,CASSLGKVQVNTGELFF,TGTGCCAGCAGCCTAGGCAAGGTACAGGTGAACACCGGGGAGCTGTTTTTT
TRBJ2-5,-,-,TRBV15,CATSSISSWSQQETQYF,TGTGCCACCAGCAGTATATCGTCCTGGTCGCAACAAGAGACCCAGTACTTC
TRBJ2-5,-,-,TRBV20-1,CSASRQAQETQYF,TGCAGTGCTAGCCGACAGGCGCAAGAGACCCAGTACTTC